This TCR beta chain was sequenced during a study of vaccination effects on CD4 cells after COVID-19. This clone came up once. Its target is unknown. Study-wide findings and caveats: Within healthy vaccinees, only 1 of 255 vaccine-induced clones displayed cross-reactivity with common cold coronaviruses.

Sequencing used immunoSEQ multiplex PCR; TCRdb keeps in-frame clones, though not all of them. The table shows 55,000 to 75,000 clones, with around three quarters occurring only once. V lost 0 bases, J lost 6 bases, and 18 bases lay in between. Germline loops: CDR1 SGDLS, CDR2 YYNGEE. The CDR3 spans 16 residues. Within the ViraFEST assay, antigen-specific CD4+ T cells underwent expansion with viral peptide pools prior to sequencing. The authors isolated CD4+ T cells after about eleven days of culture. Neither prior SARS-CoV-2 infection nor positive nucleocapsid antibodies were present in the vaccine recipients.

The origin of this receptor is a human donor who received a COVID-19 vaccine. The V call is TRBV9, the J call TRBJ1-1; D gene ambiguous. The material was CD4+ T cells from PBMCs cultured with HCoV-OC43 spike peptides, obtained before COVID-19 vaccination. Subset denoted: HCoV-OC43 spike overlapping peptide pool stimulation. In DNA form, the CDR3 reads TGTGCCAGCAGCGTAGAGGGCAGGAGCGATGACGCTGAAGCTTTCTTT. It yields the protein CASSVEGRSDDAEAFF.